This T cell receptor (beta chain) originates from a study of post-analysis software for immune sequencing data. To note about this clonotype: Its cognate antigen is unknown.

Trimming pared 2 bases from V and 3 bases from J, leaving 11 bases between. Per the germline V gene, CDR1 is MNHEY and CDR2 is SVGAGI. The CDR3 runs to 14 residues. Sequencing libraries made from TCR beta cDNA carried unique molecular identifiers. TCRdb reanalysed the PCR reads using MiXCR and keeps one entry per CDR3 protein. This table holds about 430,000 distinct CDR3 sequences, roughly 40% found once. Study-wide findings and caveats: Five TRBV segments, including TRBV5-6, TRBV5-1 and TRBV20-1, were more frequent in patients than controls.

The source material was blood. This receptor was taken from a girl aged 2-10 years with multiple sclerosis. The rearrangement joins TRBV6-5 to TRBJ2-7; maybe TRBD2 (6 bases). CDR3 protein: CASSYGAGYYEQYF. CDR3 bases: TGTGCCAGCAGTTACGGTGCGGGGTACTACGAGCAGTACTTC.